The 14 T cell receptor beta chains below all came from one sample that was sequenced in a study of shared clonotypes between healthy human individuals. Assay used: immunoSEQ multiplex PCR; TCRdb lists only in-frame clones, some missing. The sample records some 2.1 million clones, 85% to 95% being singletons. Naive CD8 cells lacked CD45RO and underwent positive selection for CCR7, leaving out terminally differentiated effector memory CD45RA+ cells. The sequencing input was naive CD8+ T cells from PBMCs. The receptors derive from a man younger than 35 in good health. Some clones in this sample may be carry-over from other donors' samples.

V and J are TRBV25-1 and TRBJ2-1; tentatively, D is TRBD1 (6 bases). Germline values: CDR1 MGHDK, CDR2 SYGVNS. The V gene lost 3 bases and the J gene lost 3 bases, with 15 bases spanning the gap. The CDR3 contains 16 residues. CDR3 amino acids: CASSDPAGAIYNEQFF. CDR3 coding DNA: TGTGCCAGCAGTGACCCGGCAGGGGCGATCTACAATGAGCAGTTCTTC.

The genes are TRBV28 and TRBJ2-4; TRBD2 is a possible D gene (7 bases). Trimming removed 6 bases at V and 1 base at J, with 13 bases between. CDR3 length equals 15 residues. Germline values: CDR1 MDHEN, CDR2 SYDVKM. The CDR3 loop is CASSRGATAKNIQYF. Here the CDR3 DNA reads TGTGCCAGCAGCCGGGGGGCGACGGCCAAAAACATTCAGTACTTC.

Regarding this clone: The germline gene is not matched at one end of the junction; a read error may be the cause. The chain joins TRBV11-2 to TRBJ2-7; D gene unclear. CDR1 and CDR2 from the germline V gene are SGHAT and FQNNGV. CDR3 length: 14 residues. The CDR3: CASSLVLGSHEQYF. CDR3 nucleotide sequence: TGTGCCAGCAGCTTAGTCTTGGGCTCCCACGAGCAGTACTTC.

This chain connects TRBV5-4 to TRBJ2-1; 12 positions agree with TRBD2. This CDR3 region has 15 residues. Germline V CDR1 and CDR2: SGHNT, YYREEE (reference sequence). Germline trimming cut 4 bases from V and 8 bases from J; bases unmatched to any gene: 7. The CDR3 protein is CASSPGLAGSDEQFF. The CDR3 DNA is TGTGCCAGCAGCCCGGGACTAGCGGGTTCGGATGAGCAGTTCTTC.

The CDR3 spells CASGTEQFF. The DNA for the CDR3 is TGTGCCAGCGGAACTGAGCAGTTCTTC. The rearrangement uses TRBV28 and TRBJ2-1; no firm D call. The CDR3 length is 9 residues. V lost 8 bases and J 9 bases, leaving 5 bases between the germline ends. Germline V CDR1 and CDR2: MDHEN, SYDVKM.

A note on this clone: The sample has other DNA sequences that encode this CDR3 too. J is TRBJ2-2 and V is TRBV7-9; D unclear. Germline CDR1 is SEHNR and CDR2 is FQNEAQ (reference sequence). This CDR3 region has 12 residues. Trimming pared 1 base from V and 6 bases from J, leaving 3 bases between. Written as DNA, the CDR3 is TGTGCCAGCAGCTTAGGAGCCGGGGAGCTGTTTTTT. Translation: CASSLGAGELFF. Full variable domain (missing parts from reference TRBV7-9 and TRBJ2-2): DTGVSQNPRHKITKRGQNVTFRCDPISEHNRLYWYRQTLGQGPEFLTYFQNEAQLEKSRLLSDRFSAERPKGSFSTLEIQRTEQGDSAMYLCASSLGAGELFFGEGSRLTVL.

V usage is TRBV5-5 and J usage is TRBJ1-1; TRBD1 is a possible D gene (5 bases). The CDR3 extends over 14 amino acids. Germline CDR1 SGHKS, CDR2 YYEKEE (reference sequence). Trimming pared 4 bases from V and 1 base from J, leaving 11 bases between. The CDR3 DNA follows: TGTGCCAGCAGCCCCTCGGGGCGGAACACTGAAGCTTTCTTT. Protein product: CASSPSGRNTEAFF.

The V call is TRBV28, the J call TRBJ1-1, with D possibly TRBD1 on 6 matching bases. The germline CDR1 and CDR2 sequences are MDHEN and SYDVKM. This CDR3 has 13 amino acids. V lost 6 bases, J lost 5 bases, and 13 bases lay in between. The CDR3 here is CASSSPQGTEAFF. The CDR3 region has the DNA TGTGCCAGCAGCTCACCCCAGGGGACTGAAGCTTTCTTT.

The chain couples TRBV5-5 to TRBJ2-1, with D unresolved. This CDR3 region has 15 residues. Germline V lookup: CDR1 SGHKS, CDR2 YYEKEE (reference sequence). V lost 0 bases, J lost 0 bases, and 7 bases lay in between. The CDR3 region has the DNA TGTGCCAGCAGCTTGGATGGGAACTCCTACAATGAGCAGTTCTTC. It translates to CASSLDGNSYNEQFF. Full variable domain (remainder filled in from reference TRBV5-5 and TRBJ2-1): DAGVTQSPTHLIKTRGQQVTLRCSPISGHKSVSWYQQVLGQGPQFIFQYYEKEERGRGNFPDRFSARQFPNYSSELNVNALLLGDSALYLCASSLDGNSYNEQFFGPGTRLTVL.

V gene TRBV28 combines with J gene TRBJ2-5; D is perhaps TRBD2 (6 bases). The CDR3 has 14 residues. Per the germline V gene, CDR1 is MDHEN and CDR2 is SYDVKM. V gave up 4 bases and J gave up 3 bases, with 12 bases separating them. CDR3 DNA sequence: TGTGCCAGCAGTTCCTTACAGCGGGAAGAGACCCAGTACTTC. Translation gives CASSSLQREETQYF. Complete variable domain (other parts from reference TRBV28 and TRBJ2-5): DVKVTQSSRYLVKRTGEKVFLECVQDMDHENMFWYRQDPGLGLRLIYFSYDVKMKEKGDIPEGYSVSREKKERFSLILESASTNQTSMYLCASSSLQREETQYFGPGTRLLVL.

The chain is built from TRBV5-1 and TRBJ1-2; the D gene is possibly TRBD1 (6 bases). This CDR3 contains 13 residues. The V gene lost 1 base and the J gene lost 8 bases, with 12 bases spanning the gap. Germline V gene sequence: CDR1 SGHRS, CDR2 YFSETQ. DNA of the CDR3: TGCGCCAGCAGCTTGCAGGGGCCGGAAGGCTACACCTTC. Protein: CASSLQGPEGYTF. The full variable domain, its missing parts supplied by reference TRBV5-1 and TRBJ1-2, is KAGVTQTPRYLIKTRGQQVTLSCSPISGHRSVSWYQQTPGQGLQFLFEYFSETQRNKGNFPGRFSGRQFSNSRSEMNVSTLELGDSALYLCASSLQGPEGYTFGSGTRLTVV.

This clone turned up a few times. The CDR3 sequence: CAGRGGGTEAFF. CDR3 DNA: TGTGCCGGGCGCGGTGGGGGCACTGAAGCTTTCTTT. This chain connects TRBV6-6 to TRBJ1-1; possible D gene TRBD1, 5 bases. Germline values: CDR1 MNHNY, CDR2 SVGAGI (reference sequence). The CDR3 consists of 12 residues. V shed 11 bases and J shed 4 bases, with 14 bases lying between them.

The chain employs TRBV7-9 and TRBJ2-5; 8 nucleotides line up with TRBD2. In germline, CDR1 is SEHNR, CDR2 FQNEAQ (reference sequence). Trimming cost V 3 bases and J 3 bases; bases outside gene matches: 3. The CDR3 covers 14 residues. This CDR3 reads CASSFREGEETQYF. CDR3 sequence (DNA): TGTGCCAGCAGCTTTCGGGAGGGCGAAGAGACCCAGTACTTC.

The chain has TRBV7-9 and TRBJ2-2, with 11 bases matching TRBD2. In germline, CDR1 is SEHNR, CDR2 FQNEAQ (reference sequence). CDR3 length: 16 amino acids. V lost 7 bases and J lost 1; bases outside the gene matches: 5. The CDR3 bases are TGTGCCAGCAATACGGGACTAGCGGAGAACACCGGGGAGCTGTTTTTT. Protein product: CASNTGLAENTGELFF. Filled out from reference TRBV7-9 and TRBJ2-2, the complete variable domain reads DTGVSQNPRHKITKRGQNVTFRCDPISEHNRLYWYRQTLGQGPEFLTYFQNEAQLEKSRLLSDRFSAERPKGSFSTLEIQRTEQGDSAMYLCASNTGLAENTGELFFGEGSRLTVL.